This T cell receptor (beta chain) is drawn from a study of T-cell reconstitution after alpha-beta-depleted transplantation in children. A TCRbeta library incorporating unique molecular identifiers was prepared. TCRdb re-analysed the PCR reads in MiXCR, keeping a single row per CDR3 protein. The repertoire holds a few hundred thousand distinct CDR3 sequences, with approximately 12% as singletons. This clonotype was counted a few times. Deletions cut 6 bases from V and 4 bases from J, with 22 bases between. The CDR3 is 16 amino acids. This clonotype was obtained from a male patient aged 10-17 years who had a stem cell transplant for acute myeloid leukemia, so the T cells may come from the graft donor. The sequencing used PBMCs, mostly from graft donor cells, collected 360 days after TCRalphabeta/CD19-depleted stem cell transplant. This chain links TRBV12-3 or TRBV12-4 with TRBJ2-7; a possible D gene is TRBD2 (6 bases). The CDR3 is CASRGRVGTQDYEQYF. CDR3 bases: TGTGCCAGCAGAGGAAGGGTAGGGACTCAAGATTACGAGCAGTACTTC.